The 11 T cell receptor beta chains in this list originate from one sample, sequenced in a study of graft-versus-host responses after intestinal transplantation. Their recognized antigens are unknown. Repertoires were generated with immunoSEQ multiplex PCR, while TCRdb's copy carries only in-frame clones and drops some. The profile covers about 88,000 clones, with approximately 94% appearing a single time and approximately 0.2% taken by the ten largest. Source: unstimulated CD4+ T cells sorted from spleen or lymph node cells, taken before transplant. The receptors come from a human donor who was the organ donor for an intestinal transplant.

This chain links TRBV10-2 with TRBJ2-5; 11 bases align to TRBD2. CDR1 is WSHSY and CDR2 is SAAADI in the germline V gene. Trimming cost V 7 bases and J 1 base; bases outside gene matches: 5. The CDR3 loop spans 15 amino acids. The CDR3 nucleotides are TGCGCCAGCATTGGGACTAGCGGACCCCAAGAGACCCAGTACTTC. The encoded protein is CASIGTSGPQETQYF.

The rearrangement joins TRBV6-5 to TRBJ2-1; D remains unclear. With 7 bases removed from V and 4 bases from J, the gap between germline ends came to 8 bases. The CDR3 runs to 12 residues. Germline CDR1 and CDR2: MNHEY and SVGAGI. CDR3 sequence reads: CASTGVYNEQFF. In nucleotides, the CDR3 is TGTGCCAGCACAGGAGTTTACAATGAGCAGTTCTTC.

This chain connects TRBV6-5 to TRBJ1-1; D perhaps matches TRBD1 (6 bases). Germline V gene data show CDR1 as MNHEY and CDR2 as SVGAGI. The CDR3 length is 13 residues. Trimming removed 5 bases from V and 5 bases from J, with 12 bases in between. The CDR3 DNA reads TGTGCCAGCAGTACAGGGCTTCAAACTGAAGCTTTCTTT. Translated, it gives CASSTGLQTEAFF.

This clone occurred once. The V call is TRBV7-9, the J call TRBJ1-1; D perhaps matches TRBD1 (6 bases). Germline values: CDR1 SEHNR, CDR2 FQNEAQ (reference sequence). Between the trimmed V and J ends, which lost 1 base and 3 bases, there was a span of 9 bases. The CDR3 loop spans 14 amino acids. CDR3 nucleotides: TGTGCCAGCAGCTTAGAGGGGGACTACACTGAAGCTTTCTTT. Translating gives CASSLEGDYTEAFF. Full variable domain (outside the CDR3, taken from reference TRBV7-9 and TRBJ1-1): DTGVSQNPRHKITKRGQNVTFRCDPISEHNRLYWYRQTLGQGPEFLTYFQNEAQLEKSRLLSDRFSAERPKGSFSTLEIQRTEQGDSAMYLCASSLEGDYTEAFFGQGTRLTVV.

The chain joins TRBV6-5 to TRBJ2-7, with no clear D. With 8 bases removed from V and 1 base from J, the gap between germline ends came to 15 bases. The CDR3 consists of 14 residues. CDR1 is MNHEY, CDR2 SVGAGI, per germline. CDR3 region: CASREDPGSYEQYF. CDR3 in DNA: TGTGCCAGCCGAGAAGACCCAGGATCCTACGAGCAGTACTTC.

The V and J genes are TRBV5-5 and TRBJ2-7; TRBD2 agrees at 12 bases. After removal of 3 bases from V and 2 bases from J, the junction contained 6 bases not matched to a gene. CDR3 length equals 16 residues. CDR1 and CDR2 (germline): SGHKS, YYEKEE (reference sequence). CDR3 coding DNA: TGTGCCAGCAGCTACGGACTAGCGGGGACCCCCTACGAGCAGTACTTC. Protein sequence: CASSYGLAGTPYEQYF. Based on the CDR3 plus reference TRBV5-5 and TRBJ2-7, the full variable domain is DAGVTQSPTHLIKTRGQQVTLRCSPISGHKSVSWYQQVLGQGPQFIFQYYEKEERGRGNFPDRFSARQFPNYSSELNVNALLLGDSALYLCASSYGLAGTPYEQYFGPGTRLTVT.

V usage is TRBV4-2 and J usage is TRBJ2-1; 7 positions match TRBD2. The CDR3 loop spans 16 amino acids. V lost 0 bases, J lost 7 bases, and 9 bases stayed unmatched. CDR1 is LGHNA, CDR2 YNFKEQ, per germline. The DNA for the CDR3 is TGTGCCAGCAGCCAAGATCATGGGGGGGGTATAAATGAGCAGTTCTTC. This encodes CASSQDHGGGINEQFF.

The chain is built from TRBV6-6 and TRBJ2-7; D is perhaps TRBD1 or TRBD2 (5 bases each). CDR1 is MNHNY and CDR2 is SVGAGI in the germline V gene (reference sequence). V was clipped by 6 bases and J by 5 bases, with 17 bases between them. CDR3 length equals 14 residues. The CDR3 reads CASSTVGDSHEQYF. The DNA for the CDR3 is TGTGCCAGCAGCACTGTGGGGGATTCCCACGAGCAGTACTTC.

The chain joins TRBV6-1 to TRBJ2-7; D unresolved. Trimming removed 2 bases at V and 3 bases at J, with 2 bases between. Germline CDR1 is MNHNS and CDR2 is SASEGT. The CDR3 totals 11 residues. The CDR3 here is CASSEFYEQYF. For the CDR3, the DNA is TGTGCCAGCAGTGAATTCTACGAGCAGTACTTC.

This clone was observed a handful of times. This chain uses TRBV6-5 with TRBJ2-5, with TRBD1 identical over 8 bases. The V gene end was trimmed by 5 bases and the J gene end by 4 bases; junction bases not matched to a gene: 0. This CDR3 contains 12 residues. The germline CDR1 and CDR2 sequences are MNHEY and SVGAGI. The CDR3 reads CASSDRGETQYF. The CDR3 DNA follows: TGTGCCAGCAGTGACAGGGGAGAGACCCAGTACTTC.

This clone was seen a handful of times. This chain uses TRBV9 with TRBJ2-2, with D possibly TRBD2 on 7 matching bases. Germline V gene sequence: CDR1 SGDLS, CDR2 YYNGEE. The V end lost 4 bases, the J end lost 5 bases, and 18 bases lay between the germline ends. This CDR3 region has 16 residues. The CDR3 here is CASSRGGGPPTGELFF. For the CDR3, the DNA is TGTGCCAGCAGCAGAGGGGGAGGGCCCCCAACCGGGGAGCTGTTTTTT.